The source of this TCR beta chain is a study of glioma-infiltrating T cells. Worth noting for this clonotype: Its antigen is not known.

Whole-study findings and limits: Tissue-blood divergence was below expectation in non-neoplastic patients, above in gliomas.

The CDR3 is 13 residues long. Trimming took 2 bases from V and 2 from J, leaving 6 bases between them. Germline CDR1 and CDR2: MNHEY and SMNVEV (reference sequence). Amplification of TCR alpha and beta CDR3 regions from RNA used iRepertoire nested multiplex PCR. TCRdb independently ran MiXCR on the multiplex PCR reads; one entry per CDR3 protein. Found here are around 140,000 distinct CDR3 sequences, roughly two fifths of them singletons; the top ten hold 20%. The sequenced material came from glioma tissue, nonneoplastic brain tissue, or PBMCs (not recorded which). This chain uses TRBV27 with TRBJ1-2; D is unclear. The source is a human donor with low-grade glioma or glioblastoma, undergoing nonglioma brain surgery, or in good health (not recorded which). The CDR3 reads CASSLAQNYGYTF. The DNA of the CDR3 is TGTGCCAGCAGTTTAGCCCAGAACTATGGCTACACCTTC.